The 18 T cell receptor beta chains below were found in one sample sequenced in a study of control samples from healthy donors and cancer patients. Only in-frame clones appear in the TCRdb table, and some are missing; sequencing was by immunoSEQ multiplex PCR. Altogether around 130,000 clones are present, around 89% being singletons, with the ten largest covering approximately 37%. Source material: blood. All receptors derive from a man aged 50 or older in good health.

The V call is TRBV6-5, the J call TRBJ1-1; 9 nucleotides match TRBD1. Germline V gene lookup returns CDR1 MNHEY and CDR2 SVGAGI. V was clipped by 4 bases and J by 1 base; unmatched bases: 7. The CDR3 is 16 amino acids. CDR3 sequence (DNA): TGTGCCAGCAGTTCGGAACAGGGGGCGCCGAACACTGAAGCTTTCTTT. It yields the protein CASSSEQGAPNTEAFF.

V and J are TRBV20-1 and TRBJ2-7; D possibly matches TRBD1 or TRBD2 (5 bases each). The V end lost 3 bases, the J end lost 4 bases, and 13 bases lay between the germline ends. CDR1 is DFQATT and CDR2 is SNEGSKA in the germline V gene (reference sequence). This CDR3 region has 13 residues. The CDR3 loop reads CSASSRDGYEQYF. The DNA for the CDR3 is TGCAGTGCTAGTTCCAGGGACGGGTACGAGCAGTACTTC.

The CDR3 nucleotides read TGTGCCAGCAGCCGAAGCGGATACGAGCAGTACTTC. Protein product: CASSRSGYEQYF. The J gene is TRBJ2-7, the V gene TRBV12-3 or TRBV12-4; D possibly corresponds to TRBD2 (5 bases). V was trimmed by 6 bases and J by 4 bases, leaving 10 bases between them. The CDR3 is 12 residues long.

This clone was picked up one time. This chain joins TRBV7-6 and TRBJ2-1; a possible D gene is TRBD2 (5 bases). Trimming removed 2 bases at V and 6 bases at J, with 11 bases between. The germline CDR1 and CDR2 sequences are SGHVS and FNYEAQ. The CDR3 spans 14 residues. The CDR3 reads CASSLLFGLNEQFF. DNA of the CDR3: TGTGCCAGCAGCTTATTGTTTGGACTCAATGAGCAGTTCTTC.

The chain recombines TRBV5-1 with TRBJ2-3, with D perhaps matching TRBD1 (5 bases). In germline, CDR1 is SGHRS, CDR2 YFSETQ. V was clipped by 1 base and J by 1 base, with 10 bases between them. The CDR3 runs 15 residues. The CDR3 protein is CASSLQGRRTDTQYF. As DNA, the CDR3 is TGCGCCAGCAGCTTGCAGGGTCGCCGCACAGATACGCAGTATTTT.

This chain connects TRBV7-2 to TRBJ1-6; D possibly corresponds to TRBD1 (5 bases). Trimming took off 5 bases at V and 0 bases at J, with 17 bases between the two ends. The length of the CDR3 is 18 residues. The germline V gene has CDR1 SGHTA and CDR2 FQGNSA. The CDR3 is CASSHQGGASSYNSPLHF. The CDR3 nucleotides read TGTGCCAGCAGCCATCAAGGTGGGGCGAGCTCCTATAATTCACCCCTCCACTTT.

The rearrangement joins TRBV19 to TRBJ1-5; D is ambiguous. CDR1 is LNHDA, CDR2 SQIVND, per germline (reference sequence). The CDR3 extends over 16 amino acids. Deletions cut 5 bases from V and 3 bases from J, with 17 bases between. As DNA, the CDR3 is TGTGCCAGTAGTCCCGAGGGTACAGCTCCCAATCAGCCCCAGCATTTT. Translation: CASSPEGTAPNQPQHF.

The rearrangement links TRBV19 to TRBJ1-1; D is possibly TRBD1 (5 bases). V dropped 7 bases and J dropped 3 bases, with 21 bases sitting between them. The CDR3 has 16 amino acids. Germline-derived CDR1 and CDR2 are LNHDA and SQIVND (reference sequence). CDR3 nucleotides: TGTGCCAGTACCACTTGGGGCAGGCACTCCCACACTGAAGCTTTCTTT. Protein sequence: CASTTWGRHSHTEAFF.

As DNA, the CDR3 is TGCAGTGCGTCACAGGGAAACACCATATATTTT. Encoded protein: CSASQGNTIYF. The chain links TRBV20-1 to TRBJ1-3; D remains unclear. The CDR3 covers 11 residues. Germline values: CDR1 DFQATT, CDR2 SNEGSKA (reference sequence). The germline V and J ends were trimmed by 6 bases and 4 bases, with 7 bases remaining between them.

The CDR3 is CASSAERGTEAFF. DNA for the CDR3: TGTGCCAGCAGTGCGGAAAGGGGAACTGAAGCTTTCTTT. V is TRBV6-4 and J is TRBJ1-1; possible D gene TRBD1, 5 bases. Germline-derived CDR1 and CDR2 are MRHNA and SNTAGT. Trimming took 4 bases from V and 5 from J, leaving 11 bases between them. The CDR3 totals 13 residues.

This clone was seen more than once but under ten times. The rearrangement links TRBV11-2 to TRBJ2-6; D is perhaps TRBD1 (5 bases). The CDR3 contains 15 residues. V was clipped by 1 base and J by 2 bases, with 6 bases between them. The germline CDR1 and CDR2 sequences are SGHAT and FQNNGV. CDR3 coding DNA: TGTGCCAGCAGCTTAGGGGGCGCTGGGGCCAACGTCCTGACTTTC. Its translation: CASSLGGAGANVLTF.

V usage is TRBV4-2 and J usage is TRBJ2-7; D ambiguous. The CDR3 totals 13 residues. The V gene lost 0 bases and the J gene lost 6 bases, with 9 bases spanning the gap. Germline CDR1 reads LGHNA; CDR2 reads YNFKEQ. For the CDR3, the DNA is TGTGCCAGCAGCCAAGAGGAGTCTCTCGAGCAGTACTTC. This gives the protein CASSQEESLEQYF.

The V gene is TRBV9, the J gene TRBJ2-3, with D tentatively TRBD1 (8 bases). The CDR3 contains 15 residues. The germline V gene has CDR1 SGDLS and CDR2 YYNGEE. Trimming shortened V by 4 bases and J by 6 bases, and 18 bases separated the two germline ends. CDR3 sequence (DNA): TGTGCCAGCAGCCAGGGGGCGGGGGCAGGGGATACGCAGTATTTT. This gives the protein CASSQGAGAGDTQYF.

The chain carries TRBV5-8 and TRBJ1-6, with TRBD1 as a possible D gene (5 bases). Deletions cut 6 bases from V and 0 bases from J, with 16 bases between. The germline CDR1 and CDR2 sequences are SGHTS and YDEGEE. This CDR3 is 17 amino acids long. CDR3: CASTWDPGVSYNSPLHF. CDR3 sequence (DNA): TGTGCCAGCACCTGGGACCCAGGAGTCTCCTATAATTCACCCCTCCACTTT. Full variable domain (outside the CDR3, taken from reference TRBV5-8 and TRBJ1-6): EAGVTQSPTHLIKTRGQQATLRCSPISGHTSVYWYQQALGLGLQFLLWYDEGEERNRGNFPPRFSGRQFPNYSSELNVNALELEDSALYLCASTWDPGVSYNSPLHFGNGTRLTVT.

The rearrangement links TRBV3-1 (or the pseudogene TRBV3-2) to TRBJ1-6; D call uncertain. Trimming removed 4 bases from V and 9 bases from J, with 10 bases in between. Germline CDR1 LGHDT, CDR2 YNNKEL (reference sequence). The CDR3 covers 13 residues. The CDR3: CASSPKPGSPLHF. The CDR3 coding sequence is TGTGCCAGCAGCCCCAAACCCGGTTCACCCCTCCACTTT.

The chain couples TRBV27 to TRBJ1-5; 7 bases match TRBD1. The CDR3 loop spans 16 amino acids. After removal of 2 bases from V and 7 bases from J, the junction contained 11 bases not matched to a gene. Germline V gene lookup returns CDR1 MNHEY and CDR2 SMNVEV (reference sequence). The CDR3: CASSLTPRQGEQPQHF. The DNA for the CDR3 is TGTGCCAGCAGTTTAACGCCACGTCAGGGGGAACAGCCCCAGCATTTT.

The chain recombines TRBV19 with TRBJ2-7; 10 nucleotides line up with TRBD2. Trimming took 5 bases from V and 6 from J; bases not matched to a gene: 10. The CDR3 runs 15 residues. Germline CDR1 and CDR2: LNHDA and SQIVND (reference sequence). The CDR3 nucleotides are TGTGCCAGTAGTTTAACTAGCGGGGTGGCCAGCGAGCAGTACTTC. It codes for CASSLTSGVASEQYF.

The chain carries TRBV3-1 (or the pseudogene TRBV3-2) and TRBJ2-3; D is possibly TRBD1 or TRBD2 (5 bases each). The CDR3 runs 14 residues. Trimming left V 5 bases short and J 5 bases short, with 14 bases between. From germline, CDR1 is LGHDT and CDR2 YNNKEL (reference sequence). The CDR3 here is CASSLGVRGDTQYF. DNA for the CDR3: TGTGCCAGCAGCTTGGGGGTCCGGGGAGATACGCAGTATTTT.